This entry concerns a single T cell receptor (beta chain). The antigen remains unidentified. Unmatched junction bases numbered 10, after V lost 10 bases and J lost 7 bases. Germline V gene data show CDR1 as SNHLY and CDR2 as FYNNEI. CDR3 length: 12 residues. Data came from immunoSEQ multiplex PCR; TCRdb stores just in-frame clones and leaves some out. Found here are 70,000 or so clones, 91% of them singletons; the top ten hold approximately 15%. The entry originates in a study of OX40 agonist ivuxolimab in advanced cancers. The wider study: With a range of roughly 20 to 79, age averaged roughly 61 years, and about 82% were male. General observations from the study: Partial responders at 0.1-3.0 mg/kg showed near-lowest clonal expansion.

The rearrangement uses TRBV2 and TRBJ2-7; 7 nucleotides line up with TRBD1. This specimen consisted of CD4+ or CD8+ T cells sorted from blood, obtained in a trial of the OX40 agonist ivuxolimab. This clonotype originated in an adult with an advanced solid tumor such as melanoma, head and neck, liver or kidney cancer. CDR3 DNA: TGTGCCACAACAGGGGCCGAAGATGAGCAGTACTTC. Its protein is CATTGAEDEQYF.